A selection of T cell receptor beta chains follows, all from one sample in a study of control samples from healthy donors and cancer patients. The data were produced by immunoSEQ multiplex PCR, yet TCRdb's version contains in-frame clones alone and is incomplete. The sample contains tens of thousands of clones, 65% to 90% of which appear only once. Sequenced sample: PBMCs. These TCRs come from a woman aged 45-60 years with lung cancer. Each CDR3 is given with its conserved first and last residue. Each record gives: clone size, J gene, D gene, V gene, CDR3 DNA, CDR3 protein. D genes are given only for firm matches. Size tells how often a clone was seen (once, few, many) or the class of an expanded clone, and some rows leave it out.

clone_size: .
j_call: TRBJ1-2
d_call: .
v_call: TRBV5-1
cdr3_nt: TGCGCCAGCGCTACGGGGCCGGATGGTGGCTACACCTTC
cdr3_aa: CASATGPDGGYTF

clone_size: .
j_call: TRBJ1-2
d_call: .
v_call: TRBV12-3/TRBV12-4
cdr3_nt: TGTGCCAGCAGTTTTTCCGGGGATGGCTACACCTTC
cdr3_aa: CASSFSGDGYTF

clone_size: .
j_call: TRBJ2-7
d_call: .
v_call: TRBV27
cdr3_nt: TGTGCCAGCAGTTCCTCCCCGCTGGGCGGATTCTACGAGCAGTACTTC
cdr3_aa: CASSSSPLGGFYEQYF

clone_size: .
j_call: TRBJ2-3
d_call: TRBD2
v_call: TRBV7-2
cdr3_nt: TGTGCCAGCAGCTTACAGGGACTAGCACGCGCAGATACGCAGTATTTT
cdr3_aa: CASSLQGLARADTQYF

clone_size: once
j_call: TRBJ1-2
d_call: .
v_call: TRBV2
cdr3_nt: TGTGCCAGCAGTGCGTTGGCAGGATTCGGCTACACCTTC
cdr3_aa: CASSALAGFGYTF

clone_size: .
j_call: TRBJ1-5
d_call: .
v_call: TRBV28
cdr3_nt: TGTGCCAGTAAGAAGGGGGGGGCAGGTCAGCCCCAGCATTTT
cdr3_aa: CASKKGGAGQPQHF

clone_size: .
j_call: TRBJ1-1
d_call: TRBD1
v_call: TRBV28
cdr3_nt: TGTGCCAGCATGCTCTGGACAGGGTTGAACACTGAAGCTTTCTTT
cdr3_aa: CASMLWTGLNTEAFF

clone_size: .
j_call: TRBJ1-3
d_call: TRBD1
v_call: TRBV7-9
cdr3_nt: TGTGCCAGCAGCTTAGTAATGGGACAGTTCTCTGGAAACACCATATATTTT
cdr3_aa: CASSLVMGQFSGNTIYF

clone_size: .
j_call: TRBJ1-2
d_call: TRBD1
v_call: TRBV19
cdr3_nt: TGTGCCAGTAGTATAGACCGGGACAGCGTACCCGTCTATGGCTACACCTTC
cdr3_aa: CASSIDRDSVPVYGYTF

clone_size: .
j_call: TRBJ1-1
d_call: TRBD1
v_call: TRBV5-6
cdr3_nt: TGTGCCAGCAGCTTATGGACAGGGCTGGGCACTGAAGCTTTCTTT
cdr3_aa: CASSLWTGLGTEAFF

clone_size: .
j_call: TRBJ1-2
d_call: TRBD1
v_call: TRBV6-5
cdr3_nt: TGTGCCAGCAGTTTCTCGGACAGGCGTGGCTACACCTTC
cdr3_aa: CASSFSDRRGYTF

clone_size: .
j_call: TRBJ2-5
d_call: .
v_call: TRBV10-3
cdr3_nt: TGTGCCATCAGTAGTGAGGGTGTAAGGCAGGAGACCCAGTACTTC
cdr3_aa: CAISSEGVRQETQYF

clone_size: .
j_call: TRBJ1-1
d_call: .
v_call: TRBV18
cdr3_nt: TGTGCCAGCTCACCAATCTTGGACGGCACTGAAGCTTTCTTT
cdr3_aa: CASSPILDGTEAFF

clone_size: .
j_call: TRBJ1-1
d_call: .
v_call: TRBV9
cdr3_nt: TGTGCCAGCAGCGTAGGTGGGGACACTGAAGCTTTCTTT
cdr3_aa: CASSVGGDTEAFF

clone_size: .
j_call: TRBJ2-3
d_call: .
v_call: TRBV11-2
cdr3_nt: TGTGCCAGCAGCGCGGACAGCACAGATACGCAGTATTTT
cdr3_aa: CASSADSTDTQYF

clone_size: .
j_call: TRBJ1-2
d_call: TRBD1
v_call: TRBV9
cdr3_nt: TGTGCCAGCAGCCCTACGGGCATTGGGGACAGGGCTGGCTACACCTTC
cdr3_aa: CASSPTGIGDRAGYTF

clone_size: .
j_call: TRBJ2-7
d_call: TRBD1
v_call: TRBV29-1
cdr3_nt: TGCAGCGTTGTACTAGGGGACAGGGAGAACTACGAGCAGTACTTC
cdr3_aa: CSVVLGDRENYEQYF

clone_size: .
j_call: TRBJ1-1
d_call: .
v_call: TRBV6-2/TRBV6-3
cdr3_nt: TGTGCCAGCAGTTACTCGAGGGGCGACACTGAAGCTTTCTTT
cdr3_aa: CASSYSRGDTEAFF

clone_size: .
j_call: TRBJ2-4
d_call: .
v_call: TRBV6-2/TRBV6-3
cdr3_nt: TGTGCCAGCAGTTATTATAGTAACATTCAGTACTTC
cdr3_aa: CASSYYSNIQYF

clone_size: .
j_call: TRBJ1-6
d_call: TRBD1
v_call: TRBV11-2
cdr3_nt: TGTGCCAGCAGCTTACTAGGGGGCGCGGCACCCCTCCACTTT
cdr3_aa: CASSLLGGAAPLHF

clone_size: .
j_call: TRBJ1-2
d_call: .
v_call: TRBV27
cdr3_nt: TGTGCCAGCAGTTTTGGAGCGGGGAACTATGGCTACACCTTC
cdr3_aa: CASSFGAGNYGYTF

clone_size: .
j_call: TRBJ1-1
d_call: .
v_call: TRBV7-2
cdr3_nt: TGTGCCAGCAGTTTCACGAACACTGAAGCTTTCTTT
cdr3_aa: CASSFTNTEAFF

clone_size: .
j_call: TRBJ2-2
d_call: .
v_call: TRBV4-2
cdr3_nt: TGTGCCAGCAGCCAAGTCCCAGGGGCCACCGGGGAGCTGTTTTTT
cdr3_aa: CASSQVPGATGELFF

clone_size: few
j_call: TRBJ1-3
d_call: .
v_call: TRBV7-9
cdr3_nt: TGTGCCAGCAGCTTGGGCCTGGGCAAAGGAAACACCATATATTTT
cdr3_aa: CASSLGLGKGNTIYF

clone_size: .
j_call: TRBJ1-2
d_call: .
v_call: TRBV7-2
cdr3_nt: TGTGCCAGCAGCCAATTCGGAAACTATGGCTACACCTTC
cdr3_aa: CASSQFGNYGYTF

clone_size: .
j_call: TRBJ1-1
d_call: TRBD1
v_call: TRBV7-6
cdr3_nt: TGTGCCAGCAGCCCGGACAGGGGGCAGATCCTGAACACTGAAGCTTTCTTT
cdr3_aa: CASSPDRGQILNTEAFF

clone_size: .
j_call: TRBJ2-2
d_call: TRBD2
v_call: TRBV11-3
cdr3_nt: TGTGCCAGCAGCCAGCGCCTGACTAGCGGGGGGTCGAACACCGGGGAGCTGTTTTTT
cdr3_aa: CASSQRLTSGGSNTGELFF

clone_size: .
j_call: TRBJ1-5
d_call: TRBD1
v_call: TRBV27
cdr3_nt: TGTGCCAGCAGTCTGACAGGGGATCAGCCCCAGCATTTT
cdr3_aa: CASSLTGDQPQHF

clone_size: .
j_call: TRBJ2-1
d_call: TRBD1
v_call: TRBV4-1
cdr3_nt: TGCGCCAGCAGCCAAGGGACAGGGAAGCAGTTCTTC
cdr3_aa: CASSQGTGKQFF

clone_size: few
j_call: TRBJ1-2
d_call: .
v_call: TRBV3-1/TRBV3-2
cdr3_nt: TGTGCCAGCAGCCAAGTTTCAGTTGAACAGGACTATGGCTACACCTTC
cdr3_aa: CASSQVSVEQDYGYTF

clone_size: few
j_call: TRBJ1-2
d_call: .
v_call: TRBV7-9
cdr3_nt: TGTGCCAGCAGCACCCTGGGAGGGACTAACTATGGCTACACCTTC
cdr3_aa: CASSTLGGTNYGYTF

clone_size: .
j_call: TRBJ2-7
d_call: .
v_call: TRBV19
cdr3_nt: TGTGCCAGTAGTATATCCTTCGGGGACGAGCAGTACTTC
cdr3_aa: CASSISFGDEQYF

clone_size: .
j_call: TRBJ1-2
d_call: .
v_call: TRBV7-9
cdr3_nt: TGTGCCAGCAGCTTAGATATGAACTACTATGGCTACACCTTC
cdr3_aa: CASSLDMNYYGYTF

clone_size: .
j_call: TRBJ1-1
d_call: .
v_call: TRBV7-3
cdr3_nt: TGTGCCAGCAGCTTAACTGGACAGAGGGCCTGGAACACTGAAGCTTTCTTT
cdr3_aa: CASSLTGQRAWNTEAFF

clone_size: few
j_call: TRBJ1-1
d_call: .
v_call: TRBV19
cdr3_nt: TGTGCCAGTAGTATAAGGGGGGATGGCACTGAAGCTTTCTTT
cdr3_aa: CASSIRGDGTEAFF

clone_size: .
j_call: TRBJ1-1
d_call: .
v_call: TRBV12-3/TRBV12-4
cdr3_nt: TGTGCCAGCAGTCCCCGGTGGGCTGAAGCTTTCTTT
cdr3_aa: CASSPRWAEAFF

clone_size: .
j_call: TRBJ1-2
d_call: .
v_call: TRBV27
cdr3_nt: TGTGCCAGCAGTTTTGTACGAGGATCCCGGGCCTATGGCTACACCTTC
cdr3_aa: CASSFVRGSRAYGYTF

clone_size: .
j_call: TRBJ2-3
d_call: TRBD2
v_call: TRBV19
cdr3_nt: TGTGCCAGTAGTACACCCCGACTAGCGGGGGTACTGGGGAGCTCGGATACGCAGTATTTT
cdr3_aa: CASSTPRLAGVLGSSDTQYF